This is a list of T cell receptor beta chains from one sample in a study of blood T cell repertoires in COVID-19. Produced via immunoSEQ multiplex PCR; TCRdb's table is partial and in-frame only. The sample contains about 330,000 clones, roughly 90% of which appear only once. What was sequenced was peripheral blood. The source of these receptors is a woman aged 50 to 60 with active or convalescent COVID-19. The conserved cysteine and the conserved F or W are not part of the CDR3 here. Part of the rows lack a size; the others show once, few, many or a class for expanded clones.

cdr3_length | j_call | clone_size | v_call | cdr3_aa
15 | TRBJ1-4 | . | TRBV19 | ASSKTGSTHSNEKLF
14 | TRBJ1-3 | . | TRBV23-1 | ASSPDPGGSGNTIY
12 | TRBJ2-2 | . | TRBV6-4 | ASSETVYTGELF
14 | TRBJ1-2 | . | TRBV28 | ASSLSSSGRGVGYT
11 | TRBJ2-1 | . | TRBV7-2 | ASGLSGYNEQF
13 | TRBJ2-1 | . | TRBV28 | ASSQTSGSCNEQF
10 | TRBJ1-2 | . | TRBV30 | AWGRLTRGYT
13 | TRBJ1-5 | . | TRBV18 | ASSPPDRGSQPQH
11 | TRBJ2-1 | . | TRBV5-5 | ASSLTSGNEQF
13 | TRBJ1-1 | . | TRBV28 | ASSELFYGGTEAF
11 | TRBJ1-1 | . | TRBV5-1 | ASSEQANTEAF
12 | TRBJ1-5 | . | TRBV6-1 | ASSEGWVDRGQN
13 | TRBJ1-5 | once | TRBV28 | ASSTGNKSNQPQH
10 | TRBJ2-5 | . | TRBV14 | ASSQDWGGQY
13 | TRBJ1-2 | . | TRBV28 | ASSLGGTGYRGYT
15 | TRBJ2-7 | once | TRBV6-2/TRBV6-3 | ASIPGDPSGRSYEQY
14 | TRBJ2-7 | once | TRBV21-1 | ASSKGGTGVLYEQY
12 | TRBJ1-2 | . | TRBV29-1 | SVGVDSEFYGYT
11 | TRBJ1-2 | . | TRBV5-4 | ASSLGTVYGYT
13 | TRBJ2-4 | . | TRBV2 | ASSEDRLAKNIQY
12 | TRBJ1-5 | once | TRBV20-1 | SASGGVLNQPQH
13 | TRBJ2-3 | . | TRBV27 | ASRPEGTGGTTQY
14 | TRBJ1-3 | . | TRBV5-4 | ASSARQGGSGNTIY
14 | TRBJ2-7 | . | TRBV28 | ASSSSWGQGLYEQY
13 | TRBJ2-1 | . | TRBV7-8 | ASSPPGQTGDEQF
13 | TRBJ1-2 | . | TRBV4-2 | ASSQGSDRDYGYT
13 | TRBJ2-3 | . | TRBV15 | ATSSQGAGTDTQY
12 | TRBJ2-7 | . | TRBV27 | ASSFRRGSYEQY
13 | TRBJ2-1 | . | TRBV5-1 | ASSWTGGSYNEQF
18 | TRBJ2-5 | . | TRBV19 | ASSIATSGSTLNLQETQY
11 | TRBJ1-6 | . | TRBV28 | ATRQGLNSPLH
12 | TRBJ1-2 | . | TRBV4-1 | ASRVASSSGGYT
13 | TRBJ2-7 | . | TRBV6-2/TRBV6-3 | ASSYPDRGSYEQY
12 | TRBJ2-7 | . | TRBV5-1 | ASSHDRALYEQY
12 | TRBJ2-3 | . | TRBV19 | ASSITSSPDTQY
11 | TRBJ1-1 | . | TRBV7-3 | ASSSMQETEAF
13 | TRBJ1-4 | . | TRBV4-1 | ASSQGGRDVEKLF
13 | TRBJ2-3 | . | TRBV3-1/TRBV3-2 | ASSQAAEGTDTQY
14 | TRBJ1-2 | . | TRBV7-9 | ASSLSTGFGAGGYT
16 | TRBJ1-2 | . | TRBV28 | ASSLVLGGPMINYGYT
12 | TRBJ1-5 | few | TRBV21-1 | ASSNAGPNQPQH
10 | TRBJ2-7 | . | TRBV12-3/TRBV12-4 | ASSGNTYEQY
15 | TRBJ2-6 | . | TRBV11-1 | ASSLAYLQAGANVLT
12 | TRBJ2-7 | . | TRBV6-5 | ASSYGQGGLGQY
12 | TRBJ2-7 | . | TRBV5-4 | ASSSGTGSGEQY
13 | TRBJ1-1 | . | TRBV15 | ATSREANGYTEAF
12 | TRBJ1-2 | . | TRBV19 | ASTRLEANYGYT
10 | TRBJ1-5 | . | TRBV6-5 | ASSYVGGPQH
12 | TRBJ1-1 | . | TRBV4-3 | ASSHQGGYTEAF
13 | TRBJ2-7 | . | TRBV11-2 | ASSAFGGPFYEQY
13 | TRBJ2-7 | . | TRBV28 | ASSFRDRASYEQY